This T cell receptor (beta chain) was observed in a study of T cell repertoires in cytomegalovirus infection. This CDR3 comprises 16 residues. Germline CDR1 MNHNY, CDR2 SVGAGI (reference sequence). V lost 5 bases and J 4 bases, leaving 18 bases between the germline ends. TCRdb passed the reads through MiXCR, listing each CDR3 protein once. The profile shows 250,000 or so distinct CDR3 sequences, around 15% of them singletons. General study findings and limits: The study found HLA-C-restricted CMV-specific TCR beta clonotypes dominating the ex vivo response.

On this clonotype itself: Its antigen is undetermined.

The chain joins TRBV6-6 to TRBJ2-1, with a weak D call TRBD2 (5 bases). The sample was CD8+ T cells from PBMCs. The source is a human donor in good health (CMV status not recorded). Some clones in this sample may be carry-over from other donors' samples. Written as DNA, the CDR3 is TGTGCCAGCAGTCCCGGGAAGGCGGGCCCGTACAATGAGCAGTTCTTC. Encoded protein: CASSPGKAGPYNEQFF.